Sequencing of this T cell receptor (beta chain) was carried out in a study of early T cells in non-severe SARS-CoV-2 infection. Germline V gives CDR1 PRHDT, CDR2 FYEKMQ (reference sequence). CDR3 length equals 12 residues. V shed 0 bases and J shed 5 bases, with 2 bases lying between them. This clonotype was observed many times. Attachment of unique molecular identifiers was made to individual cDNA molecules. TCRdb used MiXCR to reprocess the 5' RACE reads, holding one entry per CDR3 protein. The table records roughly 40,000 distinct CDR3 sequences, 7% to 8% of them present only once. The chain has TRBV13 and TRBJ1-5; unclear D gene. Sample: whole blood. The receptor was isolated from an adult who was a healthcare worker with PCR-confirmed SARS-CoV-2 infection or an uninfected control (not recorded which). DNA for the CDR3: TGTGCCAGCAGCTTAGGTGATCAGCCCCAGCATTTT. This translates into CASSLGDQPQHF.